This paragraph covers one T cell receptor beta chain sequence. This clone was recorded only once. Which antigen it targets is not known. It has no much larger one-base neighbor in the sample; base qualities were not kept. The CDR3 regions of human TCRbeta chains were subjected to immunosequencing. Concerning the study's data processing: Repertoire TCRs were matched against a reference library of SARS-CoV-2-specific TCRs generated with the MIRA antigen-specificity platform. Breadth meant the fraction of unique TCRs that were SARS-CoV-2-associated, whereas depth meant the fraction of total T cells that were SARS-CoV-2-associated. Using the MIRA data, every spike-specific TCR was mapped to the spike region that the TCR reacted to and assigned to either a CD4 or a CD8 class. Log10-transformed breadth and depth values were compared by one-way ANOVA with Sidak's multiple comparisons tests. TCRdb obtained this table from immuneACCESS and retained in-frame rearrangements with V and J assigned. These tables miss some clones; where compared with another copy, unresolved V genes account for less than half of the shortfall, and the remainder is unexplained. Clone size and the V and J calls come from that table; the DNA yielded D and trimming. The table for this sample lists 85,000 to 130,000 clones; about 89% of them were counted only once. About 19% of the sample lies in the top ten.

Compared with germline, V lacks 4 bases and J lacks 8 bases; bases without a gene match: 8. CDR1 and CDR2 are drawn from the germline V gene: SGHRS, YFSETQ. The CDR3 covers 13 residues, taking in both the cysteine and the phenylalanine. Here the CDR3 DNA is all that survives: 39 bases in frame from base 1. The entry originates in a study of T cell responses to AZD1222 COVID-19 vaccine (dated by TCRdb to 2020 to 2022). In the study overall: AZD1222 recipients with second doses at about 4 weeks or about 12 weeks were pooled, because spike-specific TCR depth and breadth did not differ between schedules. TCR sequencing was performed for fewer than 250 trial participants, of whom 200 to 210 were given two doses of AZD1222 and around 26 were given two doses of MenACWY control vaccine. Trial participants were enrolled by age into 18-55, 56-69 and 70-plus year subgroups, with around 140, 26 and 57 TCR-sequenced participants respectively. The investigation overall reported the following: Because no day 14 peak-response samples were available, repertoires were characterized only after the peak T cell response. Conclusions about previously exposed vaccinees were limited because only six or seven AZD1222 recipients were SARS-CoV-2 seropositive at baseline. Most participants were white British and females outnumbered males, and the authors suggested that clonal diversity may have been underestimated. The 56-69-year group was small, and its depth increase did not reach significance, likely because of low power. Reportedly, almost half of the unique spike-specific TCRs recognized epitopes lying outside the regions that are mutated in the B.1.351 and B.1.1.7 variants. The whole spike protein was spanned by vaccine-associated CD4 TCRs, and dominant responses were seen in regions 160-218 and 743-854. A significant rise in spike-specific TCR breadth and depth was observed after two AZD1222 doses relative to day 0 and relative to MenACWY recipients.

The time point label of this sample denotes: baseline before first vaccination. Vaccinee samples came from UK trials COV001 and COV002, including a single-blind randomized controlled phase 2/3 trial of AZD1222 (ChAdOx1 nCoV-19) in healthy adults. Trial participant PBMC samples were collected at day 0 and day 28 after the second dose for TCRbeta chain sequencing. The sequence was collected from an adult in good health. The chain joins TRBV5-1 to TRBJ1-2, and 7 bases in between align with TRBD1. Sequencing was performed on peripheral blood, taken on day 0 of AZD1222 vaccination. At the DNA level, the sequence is TGCGCCAGCAGCAAACAGGGGATAGAGGGCTACACCTTC. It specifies CASSKQGIEGYTF.